The 32 T cell receptor beta chains in this list originate from one sample, sequenced in a study of T cell responses to AZD1222 COVID-19 vaccine (TCRdb year 2021). This sample's time point label indicates: baseline before first vaccination. The method was the immunoSEQ multiplex PCR assay. Entries here come from immuneACCESS through TCRdb and include only in-frame sequences with V and J called. Some clones fail to appear in such tables; in the studies checked, an unresolved V gene covers under half of the shortfall, and the cause of the remainder is unknown. This sample gives fewer than 150,000 clones in total; roughly 90% of them show up just once. The top ten hold 4.7% of the sample. This material consisted of peripheral blood, taken on day 0 of AZD1222 vaccination. Receptors originate from an adult in good health.

The chain combines TRBV10-3 with TRBJ2-7; the D is unclear. The CDR3 is 9 amino acids. The germline V gene encodes CDR1 ENHRY and CDR2 SYGVKD. Trimming removed 4 bases from V and 10 bases from J, with 5 bases in between. CDR3 DNA: TGTGCCATCAGTGGGGTTCAGTACTTC. Translated: CAISGVQYF.

This chain joins TRBV19 and TRBJ1-1; D is ambiguous. CDR1 is LNHDA, CDR2 SQIVND, per germline (reference sequence). The length of the CDR3 is 14 residues. V dropped 5 bases and J dropped 5 bases, with 15 bases sitting between them. The CDR3 DNA reads TGTGCCAGTAGTTTTGGCGTTATGAGGACTGAAGCTTTCTTT. Translation gives CASSFGVMRTEAFF.

This rearrangement joins TRBV10-2 to TRBJ1-6; D unclear. The CDR3 is 15 amino acids. Trimming stripped 3 bases from V and 3 bases from J, with 9 bases between. CDR1 is WSHSY, CDR2 SAAADI, per germline. DNA of the CDR3: TGCGCCAGCAGTGACCGAGGGTTCTATAATTCACCCCTCCACTTT. It translates to CASSDRGFYNSPLHF.

The rearrangement joins TRBV5-1 to TRBJ2-1; D might be TRBD2 (6 bases). The CDR3 runs to 16 residues. Germline CDR1 and CDR2: SGHRS and YFSETQ. Trimming took 5 bases from V and 2 from J, leaving 17 bases between them. In DNA form, the CDR3 reads TGCGCCAGCAGTTCTGGAGGTAGCGGACCCTACAATGAGCAGTTCTTC. Translated: CASSSGGSGPYNEQFF.

This chain joins TRBV5-1 and TRBJ1-1, with D hard to call. Germline V gene sequence: CDR1 SGHRS, CDR2 YFSETQ. The V end was cut by 1 base, the J end by 1 base, with 8 bases between. The CDR3 is made up of 14 amino acids. The CDR3 DNA reads TGCGCCAGCAGCTTGACAGAGGGGAACACTGAAGCTTTCTTT. Residues: CASSLTEGNTEAFF.

The chain has TRBV5-1 and TRBJ1-1, with a tentative D call TRBD1 (5 bases). V dropped 0 bases and J dropped 4 bases, with 16 bases sitting between them. The length of the CDR3 is 16 residues. From germline, CDR1 is SGHRS and CDR2 YFSETQ. The DNA for the CDR3 is TGCGCCAGCAGCTTGGGCAGGCTCACCGGGGGCACTGAAGCTTTCTTT. As protein: CASSLGRLTGGTEAFF.

The rearrangement uses TRBV13 and TRBJ2-1, with a tentative D call TRBD1 (5 bases). This CDR3 comprises 12 residues. The V end was cut by 4 bases, the J end by 8 bases, with 9 bases between. Germline values: CDR1 PRHDT, CDR2 FYEKMQ (reference sequence). Written as DNA, the CDR3 is TGTGCCAGCAGCTCTAGGGGTTATGAGCAGTTCTTC. Translated, it gives CASSSRGYEQFF.

This chain links TRBV6-6 with TRBJ2-7, with D hard to call. The CDR3 is made up of 12 amino acids. V was shortened by 2 bases and J by 6 bases, with 8 bases between the two germline ends. CDR1 is MNHNY, CDR2 SVGAGI, per germline (reference sequence). The CDR3 is CASSYTLIEQYF. In nucleotides, the CDR3 is TGTGCCAGCAGTTACACCTTGATCGAGCAGTACTTC.

This CDR3 is CASSPIRVEPQHF. CDR3 nucleotide sequence: TGTGCCAGCAGCCCGATCAGGGTGGAGCCCCAGCATTTT. This chain uses TRBV28 with TRBJ1-5; the D gene is possibly TRBD1 (5 bases). The CDR3 length is 13 residues. Germline loops: CDR1 MDHEN, CDR2 SYDVKM. With 6 bases removed from V and 8 bases from J, the gap between germline ends came to 14 bases.

This chain connects TRBV27 to TRBJ1-1; D is unclear. CDR3 size: 11 residues. CDR1 and CDR2 (germline): MNHEY, SMNVEV (reference sequence). The V end lost 3 bases, the J end lost 4 bases, and 3 bases lay between the germline ends. In DNA, the CDR3 is TGTGCCAGCAGTTTTGGCACTGAAGCTTTCTTT. As protein: CASSFGTEAFF.

J is TRBJ2-7 and V is TRBV29-1; D gene uncertain. V lost 1 base, J lost 6 bases, and 10 bases lay in between. Germline CDR1 is SQVTM and CDR2 is ANQGSEA. The CDR3 runs 12 residues. The CDR3 loop reads CSVEGTFGEQYF. As DNA, the CDR3 is TGCAGCGTTGAAGGAACGTTTGGCGAGCAGTACTTC.

The CDR3 coding sequence is TGTGCCAGCTCGACGAGGGGGACAGCCAAGTACGAGCAGTACTTC. Translating it yields CASSTRGTAKYEQYF. This rearrangement joins TRBV18 to TRBJ2-7, with 7 bases matching TRBD1. Per the germline V gene, CDR1 is KGHSH and CDR2 is LQKENI. This CDR3 contains 15 residues. V lost 6 bases, J lost 4 bases, and 12 bases stayed unmatched.

The chain recombines TRBV7-8 with TRBJ1-6; D might be TRBD1 (5 bases). With 3 bases removed from V and 9 bases from J, the gap between germline ends came to 18 bases. Germline CDR1 reads SGHVS; CDR2 reads FQNEAQ. This CDR3 contains 16 residues. The CDR3 nucleotides are TGTGCCAGCAGCTTCAGCCAGGGACGCGTCGGTTCACCCCTCCACTTT. It translates to CASSFSQGRVGSPLHF.

V and J are TRBV3-1 (or the pseudogene TRBV3-2) and TRBJ2-3, with TRBD1 as a possible D gene (5 bases). Trimming pared 5 bases from V and 14 bases from J, leaving 17 bases between. This CDR3 contains 12 residues. Germline CDR1 and CDR2: LGHDT and YNNKEL (reference sequence). The CDR3 protein is CASSESRVFVYF. CDR3 nucleotide sequence: TGTGCCAGCAGCGAAAGCAGGGTATTCGTGTATTTT.

V and J are TRBV2 and TRBJ2-1, with 8 bases identical to TRBD2. Per germline, CDR1 SNHLY and CDR2 FYNNEI. The V and J ends lost 3 bases and 6 bases, in that order; junction bases with no gene match: 7. The length of the CDR3 is 15 residues. This CDR3 is CASSDPLAGGNEQFF. DNA of the CDR3: TGTGCCAGCAGTGATCCCCTAGCGGGCGGCAATGAGCAGTTCTTC.

The V and J genes are TRBV28 and TRBJ2-7; D is unresolved. Trimming took 1 base from V and 4 from J, leaving 14 bases between them. Per germline, CDR1 MDHEN and CDR2 SYDVKM. The CDR3 totals 15 residues. Written as DNA, the CDR3 is TGTGCCAGCAGTTTATTGGGGATCCCGGCATACGAGCAGTACTTC. It translates to CASSLLGIPAYEQYF.

The count of this clone is one. CDR3 DNA sequence: TGTGCCAGCAGCGGGCGGAACACTGAAGCTTTCTTT. It yields the protein CASSGRNTEAFF. The chain joins TRBV7-9 to TRBJ1-1; D is uncertain. V was shortened by 5 bases and J by 1 base, with 5 bases between the two germline ends. Germline CDR1 and CDR2: SEHNR and FQNEAQ (reference sequence). This CDR3 has 12 amino acids.

The chain employs TRBV5-1 and TRBJ2-2; D not resolved. Germline CDR1 SGHRS, CDR2 YFSETQ. CDR3 length: 15 amino acids. Trimming pared 0 bases from V and 4 bases from J, leaving 10 bases between. The chain's CDR3 is CASSLEARITGELFF. The CDR3 region has the DNA TGCGCCAGCAGCTTGGAGGCGCGGATCACCGGGGAGCTGTTTTTT.

This clone has only one observation. The chain uses TRBV7-2 and TRBJ1-1; 8 nucleotides agree with TRBD1. V was clipped by 2 bases and J by 1 base; unmatched bases: 15. The CDR3 loop spans 19 amino acids. Germline loops: CDR1 SGHTA, CDR2 FQGNSA. The CDR3: CASSLMAGQGARRNTEAFF. CDR3 nucleotide sequence: TGTGCCAGCAGCTTAATGGCAGGGCAGGGGGCGCGGCGGAACACTGAAGCTTTCTTT.

This chain joins TRBV29-1 and TRBJ1-1, with 9 bases identical to TRBD1. Germline values: CDR1 SQVTM, CDR2 ANQGSEA. V shed 6 bases, J shed 6 bases, and the junction held 20 bases outside the gene matches. The CDR3 contains 17 residues. The CDR3 nucleotides are TGCAGCGTCACTAAGGGGGGGACAGGGAGATCTCGGGCTGAAGCTTTCTTT. Translated, it gives CSVTKGGTGRSRAEAFF.

This clone was counted a few times. This chain links TRBV9 with TRBJ1-3; no reliable D call. Trimming stripped 4 bases from V and 4 bases from J, with 15 bases between. CDR1 is SGDLS, CDR2 YYNGEE, per germline. This CDR3 region has 15 residues. The CDR3 DNA is TGTGCCAGCAGCATGATGGCAGGTGCCGGAAACACCATATATTTT. Amino acids: CASSMMAGAGNTIYF.

This clone has only one observation. The V call is TRBV27, the J call TRBJ1-4; perhaps TRBD1 as D (6 bases). This CDR3 region has 15 residues. Trimming shortened V by 3 bases and J by 3 bases, and 11 bases separated the two germline ends. Germline CDR1 reads MNHEY; CDR2 reads SMNVEV (reference sequence). The CDR3 DNA sequence: TGTGCCAGCAGTTTGAGACAGGCTCCTAATGAAAAACTGTTTTTT. Protein: CASSLRQAPNEKLFF.

This clone was seen once. The chain has TRBV29-1 and TRBJ2-7; 7 bases match TRBD2. Unmatched junction bases numbered 3, after V lost 5 bases and J lost 5 bases. The CDR3 has 11 residues. In germline, CDR1 is SQVTM, CDR2 ANQGSEA. CDR3 DNA sequence: TGCAGCGTTTCGACTAGCCACGAGCAGTACTTC. Its protein product is CSVSTSHEQYF.

V gene TRBV20-1 combines with J gene TRBJ2-3; 7 bases agree with TRBD2. The CDR3 is 15 amino acids. The V and J ends lost 3 bases and 0 bases, in that order; junction bases with no gene match: 6. Germline assignment: CDR1 DFQATT and CDR2 SNEGSKA (reference sequence). The CDR3 coding sequence is TGCAGTGCTAGTCTACTAGCGCAAAGCACAGATACGCAGTATTTT. Translation: CSASLLAQSTDTQYF.

Here the CDR3 reads CASSFLGAGANVLTF. The CDR3 DNA reads TGTGCCAGCAGTTTTTTGGGGGCTGGGGCCAACGTCCTGACTTTC. V gene TRBV27 combines with J gene TRBJ2-6; D tentatively reads TRBD1 or TRBD2 (5 bases each). The CDR3 runs 15 residues. The germline V gene encodes CDR1 MNHEY and CDR2 SMNVEV (reference sequence). The V and J ends lost 3 bases and 2 bases respectively, with 8 bases between them.

This clone appeared a few times. This sequence joins TRBV5-4 and TRBJ2-7, with TRBD2 matching 10 bases. V trimming: 1 base; J trimming: 6 bases; junction bases outside the gene matches: 4. CDR3 size: 14 residues. Germline lookup yields CDR1 SGHNT and CDR2 YYREEE (reference sequence). CDR3 DNA: TGTGCCAGCAGCTTGTCCCTAGCGGGAGCCGAGCAGTACTTC. Encoded protein: CASSLSLAGAEQYF.

This clone was detected a few times. The chain couples TRBV24-1 to TRBJ1-1; TRBD1 agrees at 10 bases. In germline, CDR1 is KGHDR, CDR2 SFDVKD. The ends lost 9 bases at V and 3 bases at J; junction bases unmatched: 3. This CDR3 comprises 13 residues. The CDR3 coding sequence is TGTGCCACCCGGGGGACAGGGGACACTGAAGCTTTCTTT. Its protein product is CATRGTGDTEAFF.

This rearrangement joins TRBV27 to TRBJ2-1; no clear D gene. The germline gives CDR1 MNHEY, CDR2 SMNVEV (reference sequence). Trimming shortened V by 7 bases and J by 1 base, and 20 bases separated the two germline ends. The CDR3 loop spans 17 amino acids. CDR3 in DNA: TGTGCCAGCATAGCCTTCCCTAGGAATCCGTCCTACAATGAGCAGTTCTTC. Its protein is CASIAFPRNPSYNEQFF.

This chain connects TRBV27 to TRBJ2-1; the match to TRBD1 covers 7 bases. V shed 5 bases, J shed 8 bases, and the junction held 12 bases outside the gene matches. CDR3 length equals 15 residues. Germline CDR1 is MNHEY and CDR2 is SMNVEV (reference sequence). The chain's CDR3 is CASSPGTVSRDEQFF. CDR3 bases: TGTGCCAGCAGTCCGGGGACAGTCTCTAGGGATGAGCAGTTCTTC.

This clone was observed a handful of times. This chain links TRBV29-1 with TRBJ2-5, with TRBD1 matching 10 bases. The CDR3 length is 14 residues. CDR1 is SQVTM, CDR2 ANQGSEA, per germline. The J segment lost 4 bases and the V segment lost 6 bases, leaving 8 bases of the junction unmatched. The CDR3, as DNA: TGCAGCGTCGCCGGGACAGGGGTCGGAGAGACCCAGTACTTC. It yields the protein CSVAGTGVGETQYF.

The chain is built from TRBV9 and TRBJ2-1; D unclear. Germline-derived CDR1 and CDR2 are SGDLS and YYNGEE. V was shortened by 0 bases and J by 9 bases, with 4 bases between the two germline ends. The CDR3 totals 11 residues. This CDR3 reads CASSVAGEQFF. For the CDR3, the DNA is TGTGCCAGCAGCGTAGCAGGTGAGCAGTTCTTC.

J is TRBJ2-5 and V is TRBV19; no clear D gene. Germline CDR1 LNHDA, CDR2 SQIVND (reference sequence). The CDR3 totals 14 residues. V was cut by 1 base and J by 5 bases, with 11 bases left in between. In DNA form, the CDR3 reads TGTGCCAGTAGTATAGGCGACTTGGGGGAGACCCAGTACTTC. Residues: CASSIGDLGETQYF. The variable domain in full, completed from reference TRBV19 and TRBJ2-5, reads DGGITQSPKYLFRKEGQNVTLSCEQNLNHDAMYWYRQDPGQGLRLIYYSQIVNDFQKGDIAEGYSVSREKKESFPLTVTSAQKNPTAFYLCASSIGDLGETQYFGPGTRLLVL.